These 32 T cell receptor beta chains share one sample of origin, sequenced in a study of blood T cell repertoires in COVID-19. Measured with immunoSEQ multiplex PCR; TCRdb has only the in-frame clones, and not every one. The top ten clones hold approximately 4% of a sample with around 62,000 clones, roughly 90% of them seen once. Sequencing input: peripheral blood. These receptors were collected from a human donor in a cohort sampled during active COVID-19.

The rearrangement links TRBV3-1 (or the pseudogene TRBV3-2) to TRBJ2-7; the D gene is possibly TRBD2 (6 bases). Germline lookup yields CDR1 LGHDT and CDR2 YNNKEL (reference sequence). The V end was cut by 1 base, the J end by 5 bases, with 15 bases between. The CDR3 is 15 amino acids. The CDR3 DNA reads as TGTGCCAGCAGCCAAGTGGTGGCGTGGGGGGACGAGCAGTACTTC. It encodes CASSQVVAWGDEQYF.

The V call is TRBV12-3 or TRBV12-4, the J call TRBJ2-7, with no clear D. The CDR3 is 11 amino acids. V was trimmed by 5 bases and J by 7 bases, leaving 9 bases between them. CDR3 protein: CASSQRYEQYF. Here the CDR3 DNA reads TGTGCCAGCAGTCAGCGCTATGAGCAGTACTTC.

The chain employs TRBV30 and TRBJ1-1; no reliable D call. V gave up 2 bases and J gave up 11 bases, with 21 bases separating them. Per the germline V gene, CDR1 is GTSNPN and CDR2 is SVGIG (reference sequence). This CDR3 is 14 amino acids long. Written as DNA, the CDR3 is TGTGCCTGGAGTCCTACGGGTGGACTGGGGTATGCTTTCTTT. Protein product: CAWSPTGGLGYAFF.

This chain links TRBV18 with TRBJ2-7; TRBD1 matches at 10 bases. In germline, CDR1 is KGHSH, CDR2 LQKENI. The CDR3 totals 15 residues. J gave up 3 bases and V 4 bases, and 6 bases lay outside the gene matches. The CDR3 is CASSQDRGNIYEQYF. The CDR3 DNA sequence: TGTGCCAGCTCACAGGACAGGGGGAATATCTACGAGCAGTACTTC.

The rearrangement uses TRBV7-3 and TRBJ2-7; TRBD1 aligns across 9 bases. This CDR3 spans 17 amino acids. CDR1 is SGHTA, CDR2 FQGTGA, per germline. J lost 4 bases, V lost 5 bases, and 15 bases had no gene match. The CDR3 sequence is CASSPSPGQGNMYEQYF. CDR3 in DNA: TGTGCCAGCAGCCCATCTCCCGGACAGGGGAATATGTACGAGCAGTACTTC.

The CDR3 sequence is CASSPRRGAHNEQFF. The CDR3 bases are TGTGCCAGCAGTCCCCGGCGGGGGGCTCACAATGAGCAGTTCTTC. V gene TRBV6-5 combines with J gene TRBJ2-1, with 8 bases that match TRBD2. From germline, CDR1 is MNHEY and CDR2 SVGAGI. This CDR3 is built from 15 residues. With V trimmed by 5 bases and J by 5 bases, 8 bases remained unmatched.

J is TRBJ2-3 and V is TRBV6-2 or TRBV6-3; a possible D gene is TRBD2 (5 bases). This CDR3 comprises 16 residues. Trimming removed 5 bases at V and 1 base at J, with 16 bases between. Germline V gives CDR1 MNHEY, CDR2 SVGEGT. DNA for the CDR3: TGTGCCAGCAGTATACTAGGCCTCACAGGCACAGATACGCAGTATTTT. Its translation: CASSILGLTGTDTQYF.

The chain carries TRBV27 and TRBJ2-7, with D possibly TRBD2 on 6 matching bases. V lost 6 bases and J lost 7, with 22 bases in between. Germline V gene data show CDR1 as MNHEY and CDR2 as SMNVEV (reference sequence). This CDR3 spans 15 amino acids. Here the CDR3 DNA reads TGTGCCAGCAGGGCCCCTGGGAGGACAAGGTATGAGCAGTACTTC. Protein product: CASRAPGRTRYEQYF.

As DNA, the CDR3 is TGCGCCAGCAGCCACTTCGGACTAGCGGAAGATTGGACCGGGGAGCTGTTTTTT. Its translation is CASSHFGLAEDWTGELFF. The J gene is TRBJ2-2, the V gene TRBV4-3; 10 nucleotides align to TRBD2. This CDR3 comprises 18 residues. J gave up 5 bases and V 3 bases, and 12 bases lay outside the gene matches. The germline CDR1 and CDR2 sequences are LGHNA and YSLEER.

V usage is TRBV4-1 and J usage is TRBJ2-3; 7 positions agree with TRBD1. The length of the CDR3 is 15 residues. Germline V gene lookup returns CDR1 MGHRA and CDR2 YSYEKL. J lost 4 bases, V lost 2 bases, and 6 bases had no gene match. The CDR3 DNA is TGCGCCAGCAGCCAACTCGACAGGGATGCAGATACGCAGTATTTT. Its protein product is CASSQLDRDADTQYF.

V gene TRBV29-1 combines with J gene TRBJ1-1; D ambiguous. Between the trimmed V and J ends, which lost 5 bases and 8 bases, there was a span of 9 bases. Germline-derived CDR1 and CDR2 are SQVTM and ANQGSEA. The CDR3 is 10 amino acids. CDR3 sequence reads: CSVQNAEAFF. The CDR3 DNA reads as TGCAGCGTTCAAAATGCGGAAGCTTTCTTT.

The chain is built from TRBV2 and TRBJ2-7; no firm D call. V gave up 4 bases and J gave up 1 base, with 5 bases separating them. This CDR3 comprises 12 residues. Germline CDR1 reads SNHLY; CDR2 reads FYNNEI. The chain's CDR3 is CASSAYSYEQYF. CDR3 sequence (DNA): TGTGCCAGCAGTGCCTATTCCTACGAGCAGTACTTC.

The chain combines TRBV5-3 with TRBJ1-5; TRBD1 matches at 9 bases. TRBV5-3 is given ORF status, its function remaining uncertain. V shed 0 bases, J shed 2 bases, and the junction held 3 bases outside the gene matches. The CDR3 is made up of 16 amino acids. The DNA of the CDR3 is TGTGCCAGAAGCTTGGGGGACAGGGTAGGCAATCAGCCCCAGCATTTT. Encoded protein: CARSLGDRVGNQPQHF.

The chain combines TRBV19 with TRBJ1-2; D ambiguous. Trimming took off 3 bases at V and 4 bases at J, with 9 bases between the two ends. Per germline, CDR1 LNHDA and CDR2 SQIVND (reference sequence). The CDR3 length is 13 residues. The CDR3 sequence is CASSMGSSYGYTF. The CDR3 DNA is TGTGCCAGTAGTATGGGCTCCTCCTATGGCTACACCTTC.

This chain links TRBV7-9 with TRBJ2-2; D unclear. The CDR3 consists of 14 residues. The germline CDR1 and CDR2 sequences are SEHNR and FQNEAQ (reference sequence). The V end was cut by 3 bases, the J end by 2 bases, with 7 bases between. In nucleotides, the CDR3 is TGTGCCAGCAGCTTTGGCCCTAACACCGGGGAGCTGTTTTTT. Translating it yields CASSFGPNTGELFF.

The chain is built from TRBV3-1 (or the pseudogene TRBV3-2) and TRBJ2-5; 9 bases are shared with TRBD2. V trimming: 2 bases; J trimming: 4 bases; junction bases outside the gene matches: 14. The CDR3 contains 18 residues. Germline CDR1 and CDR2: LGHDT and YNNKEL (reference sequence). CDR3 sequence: CASSQPYSGSEAGETQYF. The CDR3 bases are TGTGCCAGCAGCCAACCCTATAGCGGGAGTGAGGCGGGAGAGACCCAGTACTTC.

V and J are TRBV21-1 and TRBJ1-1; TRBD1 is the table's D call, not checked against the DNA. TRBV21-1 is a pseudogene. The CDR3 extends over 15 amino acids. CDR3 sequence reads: CASSSGTLERTEAFF. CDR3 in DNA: TGTGCCAGCAGCTCGGGGACATTGGAAAGAACTGAAGCTTTCTTT.

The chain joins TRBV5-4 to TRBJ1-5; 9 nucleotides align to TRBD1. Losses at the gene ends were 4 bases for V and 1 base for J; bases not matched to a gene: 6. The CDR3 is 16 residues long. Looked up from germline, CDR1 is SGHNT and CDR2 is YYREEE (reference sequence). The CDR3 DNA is TGTGCCAGCAGCCACAACAGGGGGCGAAGCAATCAGCCCCAGCATTTT. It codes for CASSHNRGRSNQPQHF.

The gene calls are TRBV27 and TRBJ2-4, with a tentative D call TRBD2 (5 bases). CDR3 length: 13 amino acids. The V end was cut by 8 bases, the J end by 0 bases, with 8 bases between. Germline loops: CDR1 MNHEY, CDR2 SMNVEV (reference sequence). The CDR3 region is CASQDLAKNIQYF. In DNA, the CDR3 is TGTGCCAGCCAGGACTTAGCCAAAAACATTCAGTACTTC.

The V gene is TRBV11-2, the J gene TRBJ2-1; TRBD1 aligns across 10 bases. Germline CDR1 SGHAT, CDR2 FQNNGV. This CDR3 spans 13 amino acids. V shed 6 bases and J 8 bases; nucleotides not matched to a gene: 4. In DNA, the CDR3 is TGTGCCAGCAGAAAGACAGGGGGCTATGAGCAGTTCTTC. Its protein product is CASRKTGGYEQFF.

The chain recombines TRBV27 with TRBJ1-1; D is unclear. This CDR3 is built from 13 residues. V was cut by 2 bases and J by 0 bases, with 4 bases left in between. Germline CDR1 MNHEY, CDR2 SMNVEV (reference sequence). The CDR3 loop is CASSLNMNTEAFF. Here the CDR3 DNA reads TGTGCCAGCAGTTTAAACATGAACACTGAAGCTTTCTTT.

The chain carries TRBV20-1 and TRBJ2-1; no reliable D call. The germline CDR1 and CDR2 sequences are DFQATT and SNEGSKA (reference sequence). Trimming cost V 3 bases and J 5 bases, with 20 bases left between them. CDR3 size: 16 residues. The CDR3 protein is CSASGSWSEVNNEQFF. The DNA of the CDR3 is TGCAGTGCTAGTGGCTCGTGGAGTGAAGTGAACAATGAGCAGTTCTTC.

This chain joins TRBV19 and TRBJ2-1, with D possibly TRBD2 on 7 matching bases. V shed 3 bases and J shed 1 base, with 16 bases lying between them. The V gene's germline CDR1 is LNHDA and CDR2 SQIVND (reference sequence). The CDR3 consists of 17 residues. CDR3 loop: CASSIEGGAWSYNEQFF. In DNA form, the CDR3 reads TGTGCCAGTAGTATCGAGGGGGGGGCTTGGTCCTACAATGAGCAGTTCTTC. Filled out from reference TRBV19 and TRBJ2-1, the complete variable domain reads DGGITQSPKYLFRKEGQNVTLSCEQNLNHDAMYWYRQDPGQGLRLIYYSQIVNDFQKGDIAEGYSVSREKKESFPLTVTSAQKNPTAFYLCASSIEGGAWSYNEQFFGPGTRLTVL.

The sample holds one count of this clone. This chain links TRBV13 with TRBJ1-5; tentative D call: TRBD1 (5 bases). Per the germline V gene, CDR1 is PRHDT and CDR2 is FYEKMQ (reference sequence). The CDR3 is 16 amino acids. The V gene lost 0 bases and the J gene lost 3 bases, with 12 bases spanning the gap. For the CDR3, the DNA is TGTGCCAGCAGCTTAGGCCTGGGGGGTTCCAATCAGCCCCAGCATTTT. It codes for CASSLGLGGSNQPQHF.

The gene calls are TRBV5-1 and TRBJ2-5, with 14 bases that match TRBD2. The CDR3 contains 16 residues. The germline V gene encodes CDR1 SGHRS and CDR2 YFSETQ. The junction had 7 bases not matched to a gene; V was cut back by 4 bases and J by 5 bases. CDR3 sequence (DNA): TGCGCCAGCAGCCCGGGACTAGCGGGGGTTAAGGAGACCCAGTACTTC. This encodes CASSPGLAGVKETQYF.

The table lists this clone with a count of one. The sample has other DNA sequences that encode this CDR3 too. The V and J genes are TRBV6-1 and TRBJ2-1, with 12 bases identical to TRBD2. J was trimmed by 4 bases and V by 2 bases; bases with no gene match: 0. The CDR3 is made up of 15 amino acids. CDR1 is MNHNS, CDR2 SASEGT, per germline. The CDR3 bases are TGTGCCAGCAGTGAACTAGCGGGGGGGTACAATGAGCAGTTCTTC. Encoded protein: CASSELAGGYNEQFF.

CDR3 sequence (DNA): TGCGCCAGCAGCCAAGGTCTCGGACATCTGAACACTGAAGCTTTCTTT. Encoded protein: CASSQGLGHLNTEAFF. The chain employs TRBV4-3 and TRBJ1-1; the D gene is possibly TRBD1 (5 bases). Per germline, CDR1 LGHNA and CDR2 YSLEER. The CDR3 totals 16 residues. Trimming took 1 base from V and 0 from J, leaving 12 bases between them.

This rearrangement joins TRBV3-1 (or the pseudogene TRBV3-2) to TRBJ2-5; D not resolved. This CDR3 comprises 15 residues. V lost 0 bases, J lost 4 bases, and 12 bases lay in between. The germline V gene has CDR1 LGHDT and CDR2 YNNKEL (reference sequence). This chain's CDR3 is CASSQEFRSGETQYF. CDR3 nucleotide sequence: TGTGCCAGCAGCCAAGAATTCCGGTCCGGAGAGACCCAGTACTTC.

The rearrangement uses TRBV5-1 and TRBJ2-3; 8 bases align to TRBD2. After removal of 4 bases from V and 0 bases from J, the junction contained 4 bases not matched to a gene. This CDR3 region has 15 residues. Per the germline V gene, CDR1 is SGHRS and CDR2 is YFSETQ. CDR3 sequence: CASSTSGRSTDTQYF. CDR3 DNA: TGCGCCAGCAGCACTAGCGGTAGAAGCACAGATACGCAGTATTTT.

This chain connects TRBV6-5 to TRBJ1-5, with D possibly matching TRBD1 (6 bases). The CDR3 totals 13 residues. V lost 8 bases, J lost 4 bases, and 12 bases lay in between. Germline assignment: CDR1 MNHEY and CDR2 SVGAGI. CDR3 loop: CASARDINQPQHF. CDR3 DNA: TGTGCCAGCGCCCGGGACATAAATCAGCCCCAGCATTTT.

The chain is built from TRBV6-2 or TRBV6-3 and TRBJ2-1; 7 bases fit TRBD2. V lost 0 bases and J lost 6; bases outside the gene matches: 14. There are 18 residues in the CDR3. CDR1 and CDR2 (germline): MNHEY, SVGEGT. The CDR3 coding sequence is TGTGCCAGCAGTTACTCCGGACTTTCGGGGGGTTCCACCAATGAGCAGTTCTTC. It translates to CASSYSGLSGGSTNEQFF.

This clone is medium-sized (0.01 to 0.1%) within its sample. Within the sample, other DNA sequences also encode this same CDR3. CDR3 DNA sequence: TGTGCCACACAGGGAGGGAACAATCAGCCCCAGCATTTT. Its protein product is CATQGGNNQPQHF. The J gene is TRBJ1-5, the V gene TRBV24-1, with D possibly being TRBD1 (6 bases). V was pared by 10 bases and J by 3 bases, with 12 bases between. Germline CDR1 KGHDR, CDR2 SFDVKD. The CDR3 is 13 residues long.